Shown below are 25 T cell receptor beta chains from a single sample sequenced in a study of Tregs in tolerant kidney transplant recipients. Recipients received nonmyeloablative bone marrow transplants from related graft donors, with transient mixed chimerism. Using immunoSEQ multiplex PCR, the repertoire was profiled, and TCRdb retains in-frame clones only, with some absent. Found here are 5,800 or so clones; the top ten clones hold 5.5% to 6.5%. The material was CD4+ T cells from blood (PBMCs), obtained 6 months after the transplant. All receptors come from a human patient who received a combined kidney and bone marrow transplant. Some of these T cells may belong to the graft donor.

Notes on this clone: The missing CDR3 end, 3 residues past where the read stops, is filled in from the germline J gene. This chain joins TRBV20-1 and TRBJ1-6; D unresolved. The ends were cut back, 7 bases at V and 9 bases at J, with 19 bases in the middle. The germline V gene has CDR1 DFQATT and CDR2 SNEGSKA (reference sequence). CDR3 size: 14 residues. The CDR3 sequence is CSGTSGKWISPLHF. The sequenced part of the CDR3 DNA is TGCAGTGGGACTTCGGGGAAGTGGATTTCACCC.

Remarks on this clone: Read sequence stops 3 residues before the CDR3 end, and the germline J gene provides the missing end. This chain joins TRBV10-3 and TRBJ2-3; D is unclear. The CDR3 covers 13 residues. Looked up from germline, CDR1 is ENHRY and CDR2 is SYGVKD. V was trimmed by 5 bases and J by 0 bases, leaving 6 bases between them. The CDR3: CAISNGSTDTQYF. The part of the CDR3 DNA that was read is TGTGCCATCAGTAACGGTAGCACAGATACG.

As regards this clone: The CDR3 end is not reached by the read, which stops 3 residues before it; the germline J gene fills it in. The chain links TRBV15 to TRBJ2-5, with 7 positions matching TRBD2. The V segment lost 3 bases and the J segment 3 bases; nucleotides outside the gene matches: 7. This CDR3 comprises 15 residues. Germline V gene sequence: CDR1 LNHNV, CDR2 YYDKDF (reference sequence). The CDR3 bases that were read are TGTGCCACCAGCAGGGACCCCGGGGGGAAAGAGACC. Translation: CATSRDPGGKET. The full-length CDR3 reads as CATSRDPGGKETQYF.

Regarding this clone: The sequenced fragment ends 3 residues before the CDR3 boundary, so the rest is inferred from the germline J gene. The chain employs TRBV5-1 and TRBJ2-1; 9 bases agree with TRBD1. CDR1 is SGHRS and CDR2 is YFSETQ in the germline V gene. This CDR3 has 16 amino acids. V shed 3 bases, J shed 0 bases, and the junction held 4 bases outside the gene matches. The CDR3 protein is CASSSQGALSYNEQFF. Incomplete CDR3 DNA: TGCGCCAGCAGCTCACAGGGGGCCCTCTCCTACAATGAG.

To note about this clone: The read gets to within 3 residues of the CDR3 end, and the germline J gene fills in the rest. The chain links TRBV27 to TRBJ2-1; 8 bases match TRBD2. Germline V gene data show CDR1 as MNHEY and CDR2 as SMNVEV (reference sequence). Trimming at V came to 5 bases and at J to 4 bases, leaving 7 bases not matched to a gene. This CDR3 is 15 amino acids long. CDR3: CASSPPAGGYNEQFF. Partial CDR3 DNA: TGTGCCAGCAGTCCTCCGGCGGGGGGATACAATGAG.

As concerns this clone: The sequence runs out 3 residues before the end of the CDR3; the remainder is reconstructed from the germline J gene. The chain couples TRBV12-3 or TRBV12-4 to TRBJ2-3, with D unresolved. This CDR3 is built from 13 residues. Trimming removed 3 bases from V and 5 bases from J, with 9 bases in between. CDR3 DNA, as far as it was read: TGTGCCAGCAGTTTGTCTACGGGAGATACG. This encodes CASSLSTGDT. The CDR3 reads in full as CASSLSTGDTQYF.

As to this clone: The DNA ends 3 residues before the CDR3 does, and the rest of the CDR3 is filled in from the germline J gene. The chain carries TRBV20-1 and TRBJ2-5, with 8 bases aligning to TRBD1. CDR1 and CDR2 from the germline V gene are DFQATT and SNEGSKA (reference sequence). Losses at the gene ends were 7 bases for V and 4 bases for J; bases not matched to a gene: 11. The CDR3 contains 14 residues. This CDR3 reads CSGNQGAKSETQYF. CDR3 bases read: TGCAGTGGCAACCAGGGGGCGAAGTCAGAGACC.

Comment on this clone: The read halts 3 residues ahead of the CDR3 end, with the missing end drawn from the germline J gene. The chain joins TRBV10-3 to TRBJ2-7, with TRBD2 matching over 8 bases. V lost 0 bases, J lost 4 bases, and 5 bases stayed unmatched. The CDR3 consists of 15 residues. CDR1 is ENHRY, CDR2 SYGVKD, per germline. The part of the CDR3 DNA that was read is TGTGCCATCAGTGAGTCGAATGTAGCGGGATACGAG. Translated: CAISESNVAGYE. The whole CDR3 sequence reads CAISESNVAGYEQYF.

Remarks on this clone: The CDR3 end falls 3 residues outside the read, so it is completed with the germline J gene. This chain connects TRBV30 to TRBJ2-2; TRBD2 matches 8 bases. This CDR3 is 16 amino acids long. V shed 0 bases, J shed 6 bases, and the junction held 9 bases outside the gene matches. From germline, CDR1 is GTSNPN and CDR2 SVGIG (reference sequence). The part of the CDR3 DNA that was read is TGTGCCTGGAGTGTACTGAGCGGGAGACTGGCCGGGGAG. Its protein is CAWSVLSGRLAGE. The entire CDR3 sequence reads CAWSVLSGRLAGELFF.

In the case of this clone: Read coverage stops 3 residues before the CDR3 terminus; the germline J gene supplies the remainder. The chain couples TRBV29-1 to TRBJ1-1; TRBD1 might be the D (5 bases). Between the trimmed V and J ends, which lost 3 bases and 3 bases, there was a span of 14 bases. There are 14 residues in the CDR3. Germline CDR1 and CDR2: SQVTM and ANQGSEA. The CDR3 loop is CSVDVGGFYTEAFF. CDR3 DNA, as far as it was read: TGCAGCGTTGATGTTGGGGGGTTCTACACTGAA.

CDR3 region: CASSSDRDATQYF. The sequenced CDR3 bases are TGTGCCAGCAGTTCAGACAGGGATGCAACC. This chain connects TRBV12-3 or TRBV12-4 to TRBJ2-5; 7 bases agree with TRBD1. The missing CDR3 end, 3 residues past where the read stops, is filled in from the germline J gene. This CDR3 contains 13 residues.

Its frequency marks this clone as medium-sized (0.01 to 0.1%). The part of the CDR3 DNA that was read is TGCAGTGCTAGAGCCCCCCGACAGGGAAACACTGAA. Its translation is CSARAPRQGNTE. The entire CDR3 protein reads CSARAPRQGNTEAFF. This chain uses TRBV20-1 with TRBJ1-1, with 7 bases aligning to TRBD1. The read ends 3 residues shy of where the CDR3 ends; the end is completed using the germline J gene. Trimming cost V 1 base and J 2 bases; bases outside gene matches: 7. Germline V gene sequence: CDR1 DFQATT, CDR2 SNEGSKA (reference sequence). There are 15 residues in the CDR3.

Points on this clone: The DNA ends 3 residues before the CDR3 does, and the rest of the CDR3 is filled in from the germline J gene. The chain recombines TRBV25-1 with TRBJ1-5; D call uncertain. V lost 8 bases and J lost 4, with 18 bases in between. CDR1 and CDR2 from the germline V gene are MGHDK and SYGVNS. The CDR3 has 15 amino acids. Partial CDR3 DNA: TGTGCCAGCCATCCGGAAAACAACAGAAATCAGCCC. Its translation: CASHPENNRNQP. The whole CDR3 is CASHPENNRNQPQHF.

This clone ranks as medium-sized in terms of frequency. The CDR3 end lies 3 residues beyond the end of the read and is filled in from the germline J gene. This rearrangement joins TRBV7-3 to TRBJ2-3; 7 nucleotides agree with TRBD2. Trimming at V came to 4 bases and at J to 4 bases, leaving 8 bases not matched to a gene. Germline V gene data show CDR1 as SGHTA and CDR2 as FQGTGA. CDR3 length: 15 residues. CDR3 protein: CASSWTSRRADTQYF. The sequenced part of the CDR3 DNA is TGTGCCAGCAGCTGGACTAGTCGTAGGGCAGATACG.

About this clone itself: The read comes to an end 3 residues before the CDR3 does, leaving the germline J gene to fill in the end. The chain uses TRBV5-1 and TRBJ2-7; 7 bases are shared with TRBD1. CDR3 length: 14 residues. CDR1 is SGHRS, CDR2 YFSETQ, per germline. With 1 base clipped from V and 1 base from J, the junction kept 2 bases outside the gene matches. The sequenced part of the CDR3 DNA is TGCGCCAGCAGCTTGTTACAGGGGTCCTACGAG. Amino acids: CASSLLQGSYE. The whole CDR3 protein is CASSLLQGSYEQYF.

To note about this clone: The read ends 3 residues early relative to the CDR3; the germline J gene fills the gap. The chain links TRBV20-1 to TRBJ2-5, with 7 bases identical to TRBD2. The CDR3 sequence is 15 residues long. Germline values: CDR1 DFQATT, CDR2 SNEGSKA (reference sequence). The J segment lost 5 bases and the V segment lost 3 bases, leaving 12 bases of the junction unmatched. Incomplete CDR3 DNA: TGCAGTGCTAGTAAGCTAGCGGAGGTTGGGGAGACC. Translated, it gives CSASKLAEVGET. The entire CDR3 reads CSASKLAEVGETQYF.

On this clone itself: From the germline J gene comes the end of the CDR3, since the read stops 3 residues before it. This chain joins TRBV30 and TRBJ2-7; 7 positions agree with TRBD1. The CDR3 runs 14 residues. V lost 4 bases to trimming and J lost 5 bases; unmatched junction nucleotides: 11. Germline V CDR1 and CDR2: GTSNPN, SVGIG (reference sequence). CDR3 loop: CAWTDYRGGNEQYF. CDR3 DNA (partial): TGTGCCTGGACCGACTACAGGGGTGGCAACGAG.

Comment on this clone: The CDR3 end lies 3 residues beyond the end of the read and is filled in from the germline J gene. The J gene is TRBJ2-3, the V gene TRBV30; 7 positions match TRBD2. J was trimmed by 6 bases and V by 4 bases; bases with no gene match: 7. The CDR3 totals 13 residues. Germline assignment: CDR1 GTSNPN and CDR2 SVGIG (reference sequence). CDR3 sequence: CAWTVAGADTQYF. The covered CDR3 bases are TGTGCCTGGACAGTGGCGGGAGCGGATACG. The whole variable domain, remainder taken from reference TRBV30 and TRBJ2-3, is SQTIHQWPATLVQPVGSPLSLECTVEGTSNPNLYWYRQAAGRGLQLLFYSVGIGQISSEVPQNLSASRPQDRQFILSSKKLLLSDSGFYLCAWTVAGADTQYFGPGTRLTVL.

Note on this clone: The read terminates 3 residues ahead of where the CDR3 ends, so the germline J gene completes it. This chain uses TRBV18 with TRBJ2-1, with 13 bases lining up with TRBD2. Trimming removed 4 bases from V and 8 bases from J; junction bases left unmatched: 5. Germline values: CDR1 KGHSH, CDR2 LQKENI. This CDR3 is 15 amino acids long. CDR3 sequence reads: CASSRTSGSVDEQFF. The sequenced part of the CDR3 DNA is TGTGCCAGCTCACGGACTAGCGGGAGTGTCGATGAG.

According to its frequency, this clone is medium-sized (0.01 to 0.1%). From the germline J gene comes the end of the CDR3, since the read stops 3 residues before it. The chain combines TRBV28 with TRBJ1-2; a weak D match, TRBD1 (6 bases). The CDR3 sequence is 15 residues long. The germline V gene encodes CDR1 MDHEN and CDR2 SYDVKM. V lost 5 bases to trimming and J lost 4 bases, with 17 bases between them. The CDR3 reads CASSPAQGQIYGYTF. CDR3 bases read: TGTGCCAGCAGTCCGGCACAGGGTCAAATCTATGGC.

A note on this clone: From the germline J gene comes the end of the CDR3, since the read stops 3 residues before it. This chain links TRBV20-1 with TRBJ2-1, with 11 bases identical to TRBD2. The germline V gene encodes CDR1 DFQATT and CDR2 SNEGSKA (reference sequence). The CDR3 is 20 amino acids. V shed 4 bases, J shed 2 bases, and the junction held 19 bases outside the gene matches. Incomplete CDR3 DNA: TGCAGTGCTACCTCCGTAATTAGCGGGAGGGCCAGTGGGACCTACAATGAG. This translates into CSATSVISGRASGTYNE. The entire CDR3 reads CSATSVISGRASGTYNEQFF.

CDR3 bases read: TGCGCCAGCAGCCAAGTCTACAGGGGTGGCTATGGC. It specifies CASSQVYRGGYG. The CDR3 reads in full as CASSQVYRGGYGYTF. This sequence joins TRBV4-1 and TRBJ1-2; 7 bases align to TRBD1. The CDR3 is cut off 3 residues early in the read; its end comes from the germline J gene. The J segment lost 4 bases and the V segment lost 1 base, leaving 6 bases of the junction unmatched. CDR1 is MGHRA and CDR2 is YSYEKL in the germline V gene. CDR3 length: 15 amino acids.

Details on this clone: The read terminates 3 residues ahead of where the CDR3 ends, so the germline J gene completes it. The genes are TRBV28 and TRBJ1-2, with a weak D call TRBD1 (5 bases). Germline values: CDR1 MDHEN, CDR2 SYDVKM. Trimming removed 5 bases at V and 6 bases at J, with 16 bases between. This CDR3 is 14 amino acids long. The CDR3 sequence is CASSPPAGRHGYTF. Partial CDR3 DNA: TGTGCCAGCAGTCCCCCCGCAGGGAGGCATGGC.

The CDR3 DNA, read in part, is TGTGCCAGTAGCCGGGACAGGTCTGTAGCCAAAAACATT. It codes for CASSRDRSVAKNI. In full, the CDR3 reads CASSRDRSVAKNIQYF. V gene TRBV19 combines with J gene TRBJ2-4; 8 bases are shared with TRBD1. Sequencing ends 3 residues short of the CDR3 end; the germline J gene provides the rest. The CDR3 loop spans 16 amino acids. CDR1 is LNHDA and CDR2 is SQIVND in the germline V gene (reference sequence). V gave up 6 bases and J gave up 0 bases; unmatched junction bases: 7.

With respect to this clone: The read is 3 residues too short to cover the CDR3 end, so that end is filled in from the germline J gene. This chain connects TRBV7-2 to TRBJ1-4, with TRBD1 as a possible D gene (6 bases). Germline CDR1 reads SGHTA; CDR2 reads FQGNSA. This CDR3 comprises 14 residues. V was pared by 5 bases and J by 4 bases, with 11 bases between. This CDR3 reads CASSDGQYNEKLFF. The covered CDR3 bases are TGTGCCAGCAGCGACGGACAGTATAATGAAAAA.